Each of the 27 T cell receptor beta chains below was sequenced from the same sample in a study of Ad26.COV2.S vaccination and SARS-CoV-2 variants. Sample treatment: about 20 received Ad26.COV2.S at low or high dose, single or two shots; about 5 received placebo; per-sample allocation not given. Sampling happened 63 days after the first vaccine or placebo injection. Only in-frame clones appear in the TCRdb table, and some are missing; sequencing was by immunoSEQ multiplex PCR. The sample includes roughly 380,000 clones, around 84% of them seen just once. The sequencing used peripheral blood, collected in a trial of Ad26.COV2.S vaccine versus placebo. These receptors originate from a person between 18 and 65 years old who received the Ad26.COV2.S COVID-19 vaccine or a placebo.

The chain is built from TRBV7-7 and TRBJ2-1; a weak D match, TRBD2 (6 bases). CDR1 and CDR2 from the germline V gene are SSHAT and FNYEAQ (reference sequence). The CDR3 extends over 17 amino acids. V dropped 4 bases and J dropped 0 bases, with 16 bases sitting between them. The CDR3 loop reads CASSYRLGMSSYNEQFF. DNA of the CDR3: TGTGCCAGCAGCTACAGACTAGGGATGAGCTCCTACAATGAGCAGTTCTTC.

This CDR3 is CASSWWEGANYGYTF. In DNA, the CDR3 is TGTGCCAGCAGCTGGTGGGAGGGAGCTAACTATGGCTACACCTTC. The genes are TRBV5-6 and TRBJ1-2; D gene ambiguous. Germline loops: CDR1 SGHDT, CDR2 YYEEEE. This CDR3 is built from 15 residues. V lost 3 bases and J lost 0, with 12 bases in between. The entire variable domain, with the rest obtained from reference TRBV5-6 and TRBJ1-2, is as follows: DAGVTQSPTHLIKTRGQQVTLRCSPKSGHDTVSWYQQALGQGPQFIFQYYEEEERQRGNFPDRFSGHQFPNYSSELNVNALLLGDSALYLCASSWWEGANYGYTFGSGTRLTVV.

J is TRBJ2-1 and V is TRBV6-4; weak D call: TRBD2 (5 bases). Germline CDR1 and CDR2: MRHNA and SNTAGT. The CDR3 is 14 residues long. V was trimmed by 2 bases and J by 8 bases, leaving 13 bases between them. The CDR3 spells CASSDGWSSDEQFF. CDR3 coding DNA: TGTGCCAGCAGTGACGGATGGAGTAGCGATGAGCAGTTCTTC.

This clone was seen a handful of times. The rearrangement uses TRBV5-1 and TRBJ2-3; TRBD1 might be the D (6 bases). V lost 0 bases and J 1 base, leaving 15 bases between the germline ends. Looked up from germline, CDR1 is SGHRS and CDR2 is YFSETQ. This CDR3 contains 17 residues. Here the CDR3 reads CASSLANRVAGTDTQYF. In DNA, the CDR3 is TGCGCCAGCAGCTTGGCCAACAGGGTCGCAGGCACAGATACGCAGTATTTT.

This chain connects TRBV23-1 to TRBJ2-7; 7 bases match TRBD2. TRBV23-1 counts as an open reading frame of uncertain function. The CDR3 consists of 21 residues. With V trimmed by 4 bases and J by 6 bases, 30 bases remained unmatched. CDR3 in amino acids: CASSPRLARVTPTIPHGEQYF. CDR3 DNA sequence: TGCGCCAGCAGTCCCCGACTAGCCCGGGTGACCCCTACGATTCCCCACGGCGAGCAGTACTTC.

V and J are TRBV3-1 (or the pseudogene TRBV3-2) and TRBJ2-7; D is possibly TRBD1 or TRBD2 (6 bases each). The CDR3 is 13 residues long. Germline V gene data show CDR1 as LGHDT and CDR2 as YNNKEL (reference sequence). The CDR3 is CASAGGPGYEQYF. CDR3 bases: TGTGCTTCAGCCGGGGGCCCCGGGTACGAGCAGTACTTC.

In regard to this clone: A read error may produce the germline difference seen at one junction end. The rearrangement joins TRBV2 to TRBJ2-5; D is unclear. From germline, CDR1 is SNHLY and CDR2 FYNNEI. CDR3 length equals 12 residues. Here the CDR3 DNA reads TGTGCCAGCAGGGAAGAAGTTGAGACCCAGTACTTC. It codes for CASREEVETQYF.

This clone showed up just a few times. The chain couples TRBV3-1 (or the pseudogene TRBV3-2) to TRBJ1-1, with 9 positions matching TRBD1. This CDR3 comprises 16 residues. Germline V lookup: CDR1 LGHDT, CDR2 YNNKEL (reference sequence). Unmatched junction bases numbered 13, after V lost 5 bases and J lost 6 bases. DNA for the CDR3: TGTGCCAGCAGCGACGCTCCGGGACAGGGCGGAGCTGAAGCTTTCTTT. Protein: CASSDAPGQGGAEAFF.

Points on this clone: Germline is not matched at one junction end, which may reflect a read error. The V call is TRBV15, the J call TRBJ1-6; D remains ambiguous. This CDR3 has 14 amino acids. Germline CDR1 LNHNV, CDR2 YYDKDF (reference sequence). The CDR3 DNA reads as TGTGCCACCAGGGTTAGCTCCTATAATTCACCCTTCCACTTT. Its translation is CATRVSSYNSPFHF.

This clone appeared once. At the DNA level, this CDR3 is encoded by other sequences in the same sample as well. The genes are TRBV10-3 and TRBJ2-7; the D is unclear. Trimming pared 4 bases from V and 3 bases from J, leaving 4 bases between. CDR1 and CDR2 (germline): ENHRY, SYGVKD. The CDR3 is 11 residues long. The CDR3 here is CAISVDYEQYF. DNA for the CDR3: TGTGCCATCAGTGTAGACTACGAGCAGTACTTC.

The chain combines TRBV4-3 with TRBJ1-6; D unresolved. CDR3 size: 13 residues. The V gene lost 4 bases and the J gene lost 10 bases, with 11 bases spanning the gap. Germline CDR1 is LGHNA and CDR2 is YSLEER. As DNA, the CDR3 is TGCGCCAGCAGCCGGGATCTAGGGTCACCCCTCCACTTT. This sequence encodes CASSRDLGSPLHF.

This clone was found a few times. The chain combines TRBV7-2 with TRBJ2-2, with D perhaps TRBD1 or TRBD2 (5 bases each). Trimming stripped 4 bases from V and 5 bases from J, with 11 bases between. This CDR3 contains 14 residues. Germline assignment: CDR1 SGHTA and CDR2 FQGNSA. The CDR3 here is CASSSYGATGELFF. CDR3 DNA: TGTGCCAGCAGCTCATACGGGGCGACCGGGGAGCTGTTTTTT.

The genes are TRBV6-2 or TRBV6-3 and TRBJ1-5, with TRBD1 matching over 8 bases. This CDR3 is 16 amino acids long. Germline CDR1 MNHEY, CDR2 SVGEGT. V shed 6 bases, J shed 1 base, and the junction held 8 bases outside the gene matches. The CDR3 nucleotides read TGTGCCAGCAGCCTACAGGGGGTCACAAGCAATCAGCCCCAGCATTTT. Protein: CASSLQGVTSNQPQHF.

This clone occurred a few times. The junction departs from the called germline gene at one end, perhaps through a read error. The rearrangement links TRBV4-1 to TRBJ1-1, with 8 bases lining up with TRBD1. This CDR3 has 15 amino acids. From germline, CDR1 is MGHRA and CDR2 YSYEKL. CDR3: CASSRGTGGNPEAFF. Written as DNA, the CDR3 is TGCGCCAGCAGCCGGGGGACAGGCGGGAACCCTGAAGCTTTCTTT.

A single count supports this clone. The gene calls are TRBV6-5 and TRBJ2-1; 11 bases match TRBD1. V was pared by 5 bases and J by 8 bases, with 8 bases of the junction left unmatched. The CDR3 covers 15 residues. CDR1 MNHEY and CDR2 SVGAGI come from the germline V gene. This CDR3 reads CASSTGTGGVDEQFF. CDR3 DNA: TGTGCCAGCAGTACCGGGACAGGGGGAGTGGATGAGCAGTTCTTC.

The chain has TRBV19 and TRBJ2-5, with D tentatively TRBD1 or TRBD2 (6 bases each). CDR3 size: 13 residues. The V gene lost 5 bases and the J gene lost 5 bases, with 12 bases spanning the gap. From germline, CDR1 is LNHDA and CDR2 SQIVND (reference sequence). Here the CDR3 DNA reads TGTGCCAGTAGTCTCCGGGGGCGGGAGACCCAGTACTTC. This translates into CASSLRGRETQYF. The whole variable domain, remainder taken from reference TRBV19 and TRBJ2-5, is DGGITQSPKYLFRKEGQNVTLSCEQNLNHDAMYWYRQDPGQGLRLIYYSQIVNDFQKGDIAEGYSVSREKKESFPLTVTSAQKNPTAFYLCASSLRGRETQYFGPGTRLLVL.

The chain couples TRBV19 to TRBJ1-2; TRBD1 matches 9 bases. Trimming at V came to 5 bases and at J to 2 bases, leaving 6 bases not matched to a gene. This CDR3 contains 15 residues. The V gene's germline CDR1 is LNHDA and CDR2 SQIVND (reference sequence). CDR3 residues: CASSVRDRENYGYTF. CDR3 coding DNA: TGTGCCAGTAGTGTACGGGACAGGGAGAACTATGGCTACACCTTC.

This chain connects TRBV5-5 to TRBJ1-1, with D unclear. This CDR3 spans 13 amino acids. Trimming stripped 7 bases from V and 3 bases from J, with 13 bases between. Germline V CDR1 and CDR2: SGHKS, YYEKEE (reference sequence). Here the CDR3 reads CASAGRLDTEAFF. CDR3 bases: TGTGCCAGCGCTGGGAGGTTGGACACTGAAGCTTTCTTT.

The chain employs TRBV19 and TRBJ2-7; D uncertain. Looked up from germline, CDR1 is LNHDA and CDR2 is SQIVND (reference sequence). V dropped 5 bases and J dropped 4 bases, with 12 bases sitting between them. This CDR3 is built from 13 residues. DNA for the CDR3: TGTGCCAGTAGTCCTGGACGGAATTACGAGCAGTACTTC. Translation gives CASSPGRNYEQYF.

This rearrangement joins TRBV27 to TRBJ2-6; possible D gene TRBD2, 6 bases. The CDR3 has 17 amino acids. Germline V CDR1 and CDR2: MNHEY, SMNVEV (reference sequence). Trimming removed 0 bases from V and 2 bases from J, with 11 bases in between. As DNA, the CDR3 is TGTGCCAGCAGTTTATCAATCAGGGAGGCTGGGGCCAACGTCCTGACTTTC. Residues: CASSLSIREAGANVLTF. Together with reference TRBV27 and TRBJ2-6, the CDR3 gives the full variable domain: EAQVTQNPRYLITVTGKKLTVTCSQNMNHEYMSWYRQDPGLGLRQIYYSMNVEVTDKGDVPEGYKVSRKEKRNFPLILESPSPNQTSLYFCASSLSIREAGANVLTFGAGSRLTVL.

The genes are TRBV6-1 and TRBJ2-3, with D uncertain. The germline V gene has CDR1 MNHNS and CDR2 SASEGT. Trimming stripped 1 base from V and 5 bases from J, with 10 bases between. There are 14 residues in the CDR3. CDR3 DNA sequence: TGTGCCAGCAGTGAAGAGGGATATCGAGATACGCAGTATTTT. Protein sequence: CASSEEGYRDTQYF.

The chain has TRBV13 and TRBJ2-2, with D hard to call. Germline-derived CDR1 and CDR2 are PRHDT and FYEKMQ (reference sequence). Deletions cut 6 bases from V and 2 bases from J, with 13 bases between. The CDR3 extends over 15 amino acids. The DNA of the CDR3 is TGTGCCAGCAGTCGTGTGGCAGTTAACACCGGGGAGCTGTTTTTT. This translates into CASSRVAVNTGELFF.

This chain links TRBV14 with TRBJ1-2; TRBD1 might be the D (6 bases). Trimming took 1 base from V and 7 from J, leaving 10 bases between them. CDR1 is SGHDN and CDR2 is FVKESK in the germline V gene. This CDR3 contains 13 residues. CDR3: CASSQGGRGGYTF. The CDR3 bases are TGTGCCAGCAGCCAAGGGGGGCGTGGTGGCTACACCTTC.

This rearrangement joins TRBV30 to TRBJ2-1; 10 bases line up with TRBD2. This CDR3 comprises 16 residues. Germline CDR1 is GTSNPN and CDR2 is SVGIG (reference sequence). J lost 4 bases, V lost 8 bases, and 14 bases had no gene match. CDR3 loop: CAEGGSSGRGYNEQFF. CDR3 DNA sequence: TGTGCCGAGGGGGGGTCTAGCGGGAGAGGATACAATGAGCAGTTCTTC.

The chain uses TRBV7-2 and TRBJ2-1; no reliable D call. The ends were cut back, 5 bases at V and 0 bases at J, with 5 bases in the middle. Germline CDR1 SGHTA, CDR2 FQGNSA. The CDR3 runs 13 residues. CDR3 sequence (DNA): TGTGCCAGCAGCGCCTACTCCTACAATGAGCAGTTCTTC. Translating gives CASSAYSYNEQFF.

The rearrangement links TRBV19 to TRBJ2-7, with TRBD1 identical over 11 bases. Germline V gene data show CDR1 as LNHDA and CDR2 as SQIVND (reference sequence). The V and J ends lost 6 bases and 6 bases, in that order; junction bases with no gene match: 7. This CDR3 region has 14 residues. The CDR3 sequence: CASSRDRGDGEQYF. The CDR3 DNA is TGTGCCAGTAGCCGGGACAGGGGGGACGGCGAGCAGTACTTC.

CDR3 protein: CASSLEGLAYEQYF. For the CDR3, the DNA is TGTGCCAGCAGCTTGGAGGGACTAGCCTACGAGCAGTACTTC. The rearrangement joins TRBV5-6 to TRBJ2-7; 8 nucleotides align to TRBD2. Germline-derived CDR1 and CDR2 are SGHDT and YYEEEE. V lost 0 bases to trimming and J lost 2 bases; unmatched junction nucleotides: 1. This CDR3 spans 14 amino acids.